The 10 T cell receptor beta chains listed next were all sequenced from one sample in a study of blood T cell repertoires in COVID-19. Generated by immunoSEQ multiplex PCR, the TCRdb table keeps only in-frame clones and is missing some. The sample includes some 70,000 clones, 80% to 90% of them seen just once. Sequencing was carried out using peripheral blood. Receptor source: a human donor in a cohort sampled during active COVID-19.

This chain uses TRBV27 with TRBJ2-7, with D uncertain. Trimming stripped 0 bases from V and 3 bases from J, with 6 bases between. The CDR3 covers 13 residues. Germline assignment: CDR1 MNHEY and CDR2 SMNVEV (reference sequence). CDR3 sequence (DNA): TGTGCCAGCAGTTTATCCCCTAGCTACGAGCAGTACTTC. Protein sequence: CASSLSPSYEQYF.

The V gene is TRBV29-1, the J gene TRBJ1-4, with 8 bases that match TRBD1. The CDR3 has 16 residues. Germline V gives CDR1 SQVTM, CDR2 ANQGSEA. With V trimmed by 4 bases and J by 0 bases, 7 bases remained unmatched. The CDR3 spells CSVGGQGEATNEKLFF. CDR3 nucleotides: TGCAGCGTTGGCGGACAGGGAGAGGCAACTAATGAAAAACTGTTTTTT.

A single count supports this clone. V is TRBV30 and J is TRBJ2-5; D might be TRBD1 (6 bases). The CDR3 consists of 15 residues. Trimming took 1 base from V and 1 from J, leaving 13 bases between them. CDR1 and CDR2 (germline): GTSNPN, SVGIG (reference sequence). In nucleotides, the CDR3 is TGTGCCTGGAGTGCCCAACAGGGATTCCAAGAGACCCAGTACTTC. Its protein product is CAWSAQQGFQETQYF.

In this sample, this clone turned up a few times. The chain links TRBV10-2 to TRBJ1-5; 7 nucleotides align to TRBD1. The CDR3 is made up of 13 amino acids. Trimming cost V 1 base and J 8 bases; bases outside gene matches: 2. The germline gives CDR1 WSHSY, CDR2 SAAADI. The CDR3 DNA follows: TGCGCCAGCAGTGAGTACAGGGGTAAGCCCCAGCATTTT. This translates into CASSEYRGKPQHF.

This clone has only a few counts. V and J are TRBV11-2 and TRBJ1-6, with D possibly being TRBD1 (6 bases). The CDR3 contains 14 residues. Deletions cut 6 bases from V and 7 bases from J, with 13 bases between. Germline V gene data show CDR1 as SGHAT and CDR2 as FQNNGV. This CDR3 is CASRLQGINSPLHF. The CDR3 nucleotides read TGTGCCAGCAGATTGCAGGGGATAAATTCACCCCTCCACTTT.

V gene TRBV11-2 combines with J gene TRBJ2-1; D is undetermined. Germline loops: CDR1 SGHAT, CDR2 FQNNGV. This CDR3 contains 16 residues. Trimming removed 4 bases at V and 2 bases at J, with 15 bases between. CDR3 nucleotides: TGTGCCAGCAGCTCCCCGGGTGAAAGGCCCTACAATGAGCAGTTCTTC. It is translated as CASSSPGERPYNEQFF.

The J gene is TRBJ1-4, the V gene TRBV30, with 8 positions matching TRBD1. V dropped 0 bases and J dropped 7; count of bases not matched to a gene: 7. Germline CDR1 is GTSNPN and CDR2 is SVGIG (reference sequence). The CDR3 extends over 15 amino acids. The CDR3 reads CAWSVQGRGREKLFF. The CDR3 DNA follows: TGTGCCTGGAGTGTACAAGGCAGGGGGCGTGAAAAACTGTTTTTT.

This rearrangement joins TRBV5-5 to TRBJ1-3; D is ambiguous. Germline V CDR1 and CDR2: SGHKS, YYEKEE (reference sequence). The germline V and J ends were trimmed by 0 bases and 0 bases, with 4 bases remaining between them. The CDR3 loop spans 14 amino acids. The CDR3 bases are TGTGCCAGCAGCTTGGGCGTCTCTGGAAACACCATATATTTT. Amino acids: CASSLGVSGNTIYF.

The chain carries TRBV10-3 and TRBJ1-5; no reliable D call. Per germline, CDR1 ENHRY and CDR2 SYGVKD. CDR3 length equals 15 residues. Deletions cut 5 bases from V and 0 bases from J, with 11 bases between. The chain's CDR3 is CAISPRKDSNQPQHF. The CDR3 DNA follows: TGTGCCATCAGTCCCAGGAAGGATAGCAATCAGCCCCAGCATTTT.

CDR3 sequence (DNA): TGTGCCTGGAGACGGCCGGAGAGGTATGGCTACACCTTC. As protein: CAWRRPERYGYTF. The V and J genes are TRBV30 and TRBJ1-2; D is unclear. The CDR3 contains 13 residues. CDR1 GTSNPN and CDR2 SVGIG come from the germline V gene (reference sequence). V was cut by 3 bases and J by 5 bases, with 13 bases left in between. Full variable domain (rest looked up from reference TRBV30 and TRBJ1-2): SQTIHQWPATLVQPVGSPLSLECTVEGTSNPNLYWYRQAAGRGLQLLFYSVGIGQISSEVPQNLSASRPQDRQFILSSKKLLLSDSGFYLCAWRRPERYGYTFGSGTRLTVV.